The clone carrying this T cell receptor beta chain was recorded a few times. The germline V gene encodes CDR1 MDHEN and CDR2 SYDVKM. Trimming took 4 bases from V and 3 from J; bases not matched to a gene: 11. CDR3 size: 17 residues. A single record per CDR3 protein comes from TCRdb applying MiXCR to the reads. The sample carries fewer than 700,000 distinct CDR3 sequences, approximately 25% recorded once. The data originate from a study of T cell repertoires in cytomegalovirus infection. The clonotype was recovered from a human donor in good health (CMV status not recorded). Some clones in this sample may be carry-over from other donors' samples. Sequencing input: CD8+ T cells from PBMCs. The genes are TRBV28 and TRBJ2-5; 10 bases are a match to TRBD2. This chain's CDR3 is CASSSPPSGGAKETQYF. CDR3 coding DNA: TGTGCCAGCAGTTCCCCCCCTAGCGGGGGAGCGAAAGAGACCCAGTACTTC.